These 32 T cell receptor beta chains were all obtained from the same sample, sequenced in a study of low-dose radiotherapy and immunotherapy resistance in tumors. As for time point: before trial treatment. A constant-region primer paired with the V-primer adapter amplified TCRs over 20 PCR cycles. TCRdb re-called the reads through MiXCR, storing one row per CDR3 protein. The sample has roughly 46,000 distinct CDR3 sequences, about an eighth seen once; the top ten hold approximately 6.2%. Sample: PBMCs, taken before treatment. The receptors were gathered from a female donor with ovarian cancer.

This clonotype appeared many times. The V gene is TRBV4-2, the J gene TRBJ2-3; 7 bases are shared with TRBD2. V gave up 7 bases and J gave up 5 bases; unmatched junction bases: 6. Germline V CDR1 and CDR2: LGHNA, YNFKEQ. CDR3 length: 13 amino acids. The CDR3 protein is CASTHPGGDTQYF. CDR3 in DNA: TGTGCCAGCACCCATCCGGGGGGAGATACGCAGTATTTT.

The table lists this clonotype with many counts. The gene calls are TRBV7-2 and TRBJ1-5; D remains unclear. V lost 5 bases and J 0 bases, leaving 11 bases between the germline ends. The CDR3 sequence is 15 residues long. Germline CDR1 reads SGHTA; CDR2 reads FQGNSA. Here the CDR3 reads CASSASGYSNQPQHF. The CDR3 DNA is TGTGCCAGCAGCGCCTCCGGATATAGCAATCAGCCCCAGCATTTT.

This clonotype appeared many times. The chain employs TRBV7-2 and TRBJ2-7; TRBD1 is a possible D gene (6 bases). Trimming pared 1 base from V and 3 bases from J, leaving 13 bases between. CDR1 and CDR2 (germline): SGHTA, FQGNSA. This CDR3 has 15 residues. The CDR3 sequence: CASSLVTGPSYEQYF. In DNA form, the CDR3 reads TGTGCCAGCAGCTTAGTTACAGGGCCAAGCTACGAGCAGTACTTC.

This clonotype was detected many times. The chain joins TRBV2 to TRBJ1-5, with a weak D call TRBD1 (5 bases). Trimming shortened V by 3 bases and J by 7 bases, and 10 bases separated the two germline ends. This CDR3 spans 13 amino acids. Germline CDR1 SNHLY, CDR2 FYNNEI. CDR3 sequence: CASSDSEGQPQHF. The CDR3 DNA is TGTGCCAGCAGTGATTCCGAGGGGCAGCCCCAGCATTTT.

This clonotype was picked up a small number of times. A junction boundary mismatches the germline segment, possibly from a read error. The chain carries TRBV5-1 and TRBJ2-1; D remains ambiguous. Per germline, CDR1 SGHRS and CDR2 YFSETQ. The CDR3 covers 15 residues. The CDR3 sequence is CASSFVGGSYNEQFF. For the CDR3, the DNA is TGTGCCAGCAGCTTCGTAGGTGGCTCCTACAATGAGCAGTTCTTC.

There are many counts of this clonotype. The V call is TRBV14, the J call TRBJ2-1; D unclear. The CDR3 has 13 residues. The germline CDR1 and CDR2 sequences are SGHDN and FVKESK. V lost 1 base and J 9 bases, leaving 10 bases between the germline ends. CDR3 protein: CASSQARAGEQFF. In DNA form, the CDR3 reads TGTGCCAGCAGCCAAGCAAGGGCTGGTGAGCAGTTCTTC.

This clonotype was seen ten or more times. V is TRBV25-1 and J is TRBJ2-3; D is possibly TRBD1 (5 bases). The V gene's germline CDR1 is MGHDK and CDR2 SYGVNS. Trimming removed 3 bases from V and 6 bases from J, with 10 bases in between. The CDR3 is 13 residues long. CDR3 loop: CASSDPPGDTQYF. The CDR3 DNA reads TGTGCCAGCAGTGACCCCCCAGGGGATACGCAGTATTTT.

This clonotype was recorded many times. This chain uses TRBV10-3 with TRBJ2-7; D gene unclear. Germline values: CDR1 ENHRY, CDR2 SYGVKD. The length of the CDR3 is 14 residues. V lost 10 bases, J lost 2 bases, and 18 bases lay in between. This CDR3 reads CATSLGGRTYEQYF. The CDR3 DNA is TGTGCCACTAGTCTGGGTGGTCGAACCTACGAGCAGTACTTC.

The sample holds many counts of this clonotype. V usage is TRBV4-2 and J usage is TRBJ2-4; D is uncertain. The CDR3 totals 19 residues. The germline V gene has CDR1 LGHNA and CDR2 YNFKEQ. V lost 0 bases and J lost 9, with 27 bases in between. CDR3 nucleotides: TGTGCCAGCAGCCAAGATAAGGTAGTAGATGCACCAGGAGAAGGCATTCAGTACTTC. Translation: CASSQDKVVDAPGEGIQYF.

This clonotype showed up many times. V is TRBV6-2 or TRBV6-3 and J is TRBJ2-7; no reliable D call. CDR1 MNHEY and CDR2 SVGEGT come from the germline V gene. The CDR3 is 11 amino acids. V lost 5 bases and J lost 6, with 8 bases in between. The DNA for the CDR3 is TGTGCCAGCAGTGAAAGGGTCGAGCAGTACTTC. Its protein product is CASSERVEQYF.

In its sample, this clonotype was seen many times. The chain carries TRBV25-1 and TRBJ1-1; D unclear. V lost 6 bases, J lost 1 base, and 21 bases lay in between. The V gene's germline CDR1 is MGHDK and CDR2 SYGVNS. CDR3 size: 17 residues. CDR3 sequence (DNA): TGTGCCAGCAGAGCCCTCGGACGCGACAAGGGGAACACTGAAGCTTTCTTT. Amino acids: CASRALGRDKGNTEAFF.

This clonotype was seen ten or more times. The CDR3 protein is CASSPQRGANTGELFF. In DNA form, the CDR3 reads TGTGCCAGCAGTCCTCAGCGGGGGGCCAACACCGGGGAGCTGTTTTTT. V usage is TRBV3-1 and J usage is TRBJ2-2, with 9 nucleotides matching TRBD2. CDR1 and CDR2 (germline): LGHDT, YNNKEL (reference sequence). This CDR3 has 16 residues. V shed 6 bases and J 2 bases; nucleotides not matched to a gene: 7.

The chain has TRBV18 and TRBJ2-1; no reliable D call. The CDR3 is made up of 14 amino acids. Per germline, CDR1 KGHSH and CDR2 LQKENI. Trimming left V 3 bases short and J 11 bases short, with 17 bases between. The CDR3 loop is CASSPPEPPRKQFF. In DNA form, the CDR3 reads TGTGCCAGCTCACCTCCGGAGCCCCCAAGAAAGCAGTTCTTC.

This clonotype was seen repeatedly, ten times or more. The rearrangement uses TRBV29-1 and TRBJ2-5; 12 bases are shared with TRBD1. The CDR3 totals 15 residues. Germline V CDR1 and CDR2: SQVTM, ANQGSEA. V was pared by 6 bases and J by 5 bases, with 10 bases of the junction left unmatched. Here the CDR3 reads CSVRPRDRGQETQYF. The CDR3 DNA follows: TGCAGCGTGAGACCCCGGGACAGGGGGCAGGAGACCCAGTACTTC.

The CDR3 reads CSADPETSGTMVQFF. In DNA, the CDR3 is TGCAGTGCTGACCCAGAGACTAGCGGGACAATGGTGCAGTTCTTC. The genes are TRBV20-1 and TRBJ2-1; 11 positions match TRBD2. Losses at the gene ends were 5 bases for V and 12 bases for J; bases not matched to a gene: 15. CDR3 size: 15 residues. Per germline, CDR1 DFQATT and CDR2 SNEGSKA (reference sequence).

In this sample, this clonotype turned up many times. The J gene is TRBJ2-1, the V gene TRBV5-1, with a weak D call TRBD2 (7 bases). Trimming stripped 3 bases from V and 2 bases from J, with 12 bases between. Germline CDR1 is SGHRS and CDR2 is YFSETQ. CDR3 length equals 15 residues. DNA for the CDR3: TGCGCCAGCAGCTGGGGAGGGGGGACCTACAATGAGCAGTTCTTC. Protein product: CASSWGGGTYNEQFF.

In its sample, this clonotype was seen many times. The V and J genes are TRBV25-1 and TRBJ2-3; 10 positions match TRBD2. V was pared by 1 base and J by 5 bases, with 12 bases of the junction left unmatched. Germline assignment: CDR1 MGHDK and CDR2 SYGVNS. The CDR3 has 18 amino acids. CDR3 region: CASSESRSGRASGDTQYF. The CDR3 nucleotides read TGTGCCAGCAGTGAATCTAGGAGCGGGAGGGCATCAGGAGATACGCAGTATTTT.

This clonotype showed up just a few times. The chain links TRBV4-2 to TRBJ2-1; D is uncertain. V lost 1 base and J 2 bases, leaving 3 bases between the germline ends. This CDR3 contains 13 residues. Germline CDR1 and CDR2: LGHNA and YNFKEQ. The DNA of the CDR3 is TGTGCCAGCAGCCAAGGGGCCTACAATGAGCAGTTCTTC. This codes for CASSQGAYNEQFF.

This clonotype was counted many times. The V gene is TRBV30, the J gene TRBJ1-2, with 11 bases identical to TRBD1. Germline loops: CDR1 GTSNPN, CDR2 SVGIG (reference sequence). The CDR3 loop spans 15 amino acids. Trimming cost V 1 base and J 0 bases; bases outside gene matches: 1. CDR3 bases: TGTGCCTGGAGTGGGGGACAGGGGGCTAACTATGGCTACACCTTC. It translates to CAWSGGQGANYGYTF.

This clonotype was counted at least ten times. CDR3 nucleotides: TGTGCCAGCAGCTTAGTTGCAGCAGAGAACACTGAAGCTTTCTTT. It encodes CASSLVAAENTEAFF. The J gene is TRBJ1-1, the V gene TRBV7-2; no clear D. The CDR3 consists of 15 residues. The germline V and J ends were trimmed by 1 base and 1 base, with 10 bases remaining between them. Germline V gene sequence: CDR1 SGHTA, CDR2 FQGNSA. The full variable domain, rest sourced from reference TRBV7-2 and TRBJ1-1, is GAGVSQSPSNKVTEKGKDVELRCDPISGHTALYWYRQSLGQGLEFLIYFQGNSAPDKSGLPSDRFSAERTGGSVSTLTIQRTQQEDSAVYLCASSLVAAENTEAFFGQGTRLTVV.

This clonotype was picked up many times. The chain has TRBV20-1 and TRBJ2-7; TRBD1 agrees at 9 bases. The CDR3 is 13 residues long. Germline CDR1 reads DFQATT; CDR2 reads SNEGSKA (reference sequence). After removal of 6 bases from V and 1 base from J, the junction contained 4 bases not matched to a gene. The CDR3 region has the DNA TGCAGTGCATGGGACAGGGAATCCTACGAGCAGTACTTC. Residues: CSAWDRESYEQYF.

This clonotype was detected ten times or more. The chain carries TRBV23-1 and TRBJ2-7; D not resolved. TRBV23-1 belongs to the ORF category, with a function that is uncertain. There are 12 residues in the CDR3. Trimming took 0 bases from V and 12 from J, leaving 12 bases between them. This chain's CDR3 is CASSQSRSTWYF. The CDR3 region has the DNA TGCGCCAGCAGTCAATCCAGGAGTACCTGGTACTTC.

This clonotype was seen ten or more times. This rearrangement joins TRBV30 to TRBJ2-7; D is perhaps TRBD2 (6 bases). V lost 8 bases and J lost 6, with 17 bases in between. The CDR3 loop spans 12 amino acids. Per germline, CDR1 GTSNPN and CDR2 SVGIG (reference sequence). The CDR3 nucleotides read TGTGCCCATGGGAGGCGGCGTTTCGAGCAGTACTTC. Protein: CAHGRRRFEQYF. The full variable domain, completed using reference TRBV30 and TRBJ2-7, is SQTIHQWPATLVQPVGSPLSLECTVEGTSNPNLYWYRQAAGRGLQLLFYSVGIGQISSEVPQNLSASRPQDRQFILSSKKLLLSDSGFYLCAHGRRRFEQYFGPGTRLTVT.

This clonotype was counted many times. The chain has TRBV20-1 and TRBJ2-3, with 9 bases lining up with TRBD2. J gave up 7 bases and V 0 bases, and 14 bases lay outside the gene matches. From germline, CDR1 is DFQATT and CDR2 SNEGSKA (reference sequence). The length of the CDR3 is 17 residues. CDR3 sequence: CSARDAPRGGEGHTQYF. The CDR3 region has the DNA TGCAGTGCTAGAGATGCCCCGCGGGGGGGTGAAGGCCATACGCAGTATTTT.

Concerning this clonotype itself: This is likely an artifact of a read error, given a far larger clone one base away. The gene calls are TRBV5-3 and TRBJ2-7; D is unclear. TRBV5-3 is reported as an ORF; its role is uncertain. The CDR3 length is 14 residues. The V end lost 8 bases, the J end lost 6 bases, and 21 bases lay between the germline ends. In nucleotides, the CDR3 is TGTGCCAGCGGCCTTACGACCCCCACTGGCGAGCAGTACTTC. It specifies CASGLTTPTGEQYF.

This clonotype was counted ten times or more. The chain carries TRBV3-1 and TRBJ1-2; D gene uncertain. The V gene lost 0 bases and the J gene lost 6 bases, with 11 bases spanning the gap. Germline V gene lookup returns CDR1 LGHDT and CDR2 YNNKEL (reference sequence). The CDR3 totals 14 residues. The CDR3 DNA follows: TGTGCCAGCAGCCAAGATGGGAGATCGAATGGCTACACCTTC. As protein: CASSQDGRSNGYTF.

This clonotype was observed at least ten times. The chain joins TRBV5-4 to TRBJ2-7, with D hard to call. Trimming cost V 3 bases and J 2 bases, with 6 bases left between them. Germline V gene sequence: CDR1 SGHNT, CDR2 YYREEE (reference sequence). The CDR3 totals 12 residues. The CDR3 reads CASSSDAYEQYF. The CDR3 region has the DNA TGTGCCAGCAGCTCGGACGCCTACGAGCAGTACTTC.

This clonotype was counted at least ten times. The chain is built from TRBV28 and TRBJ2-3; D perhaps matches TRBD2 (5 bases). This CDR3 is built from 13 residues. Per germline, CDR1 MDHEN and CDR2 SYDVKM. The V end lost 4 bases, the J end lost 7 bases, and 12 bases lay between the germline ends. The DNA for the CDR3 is TGTGCCAGCAGTTCCCTCAGCGGATATACGCAGTATTTT. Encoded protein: CASSSLSGYTQYF.

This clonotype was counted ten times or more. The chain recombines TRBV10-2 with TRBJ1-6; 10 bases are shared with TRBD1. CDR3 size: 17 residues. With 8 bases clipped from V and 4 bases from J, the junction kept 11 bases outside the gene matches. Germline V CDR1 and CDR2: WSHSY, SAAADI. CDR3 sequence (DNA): TGCGCCAGCGATCCCGGGACAGGGGTCGGGTATAATTCACCCCTCCACTTT. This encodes CASDPGTGVGYNSPLHF.

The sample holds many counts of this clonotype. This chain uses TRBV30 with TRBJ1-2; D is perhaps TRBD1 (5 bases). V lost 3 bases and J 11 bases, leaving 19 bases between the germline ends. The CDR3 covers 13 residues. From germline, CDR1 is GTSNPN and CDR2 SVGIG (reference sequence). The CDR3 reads CAWSAGTLLGYTF. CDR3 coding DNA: TGTGCCTGGAGCGCCGGGACTCTCTTGGGGTACACCTTC.

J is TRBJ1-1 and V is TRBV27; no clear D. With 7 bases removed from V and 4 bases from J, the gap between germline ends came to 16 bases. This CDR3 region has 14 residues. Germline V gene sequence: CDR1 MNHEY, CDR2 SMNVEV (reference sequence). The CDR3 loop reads CASKALGRVTEAFF. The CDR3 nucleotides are TGTGCCAGCAAGGCCCTCGGGCGGGTCACTGAAGCTTTCTTT.

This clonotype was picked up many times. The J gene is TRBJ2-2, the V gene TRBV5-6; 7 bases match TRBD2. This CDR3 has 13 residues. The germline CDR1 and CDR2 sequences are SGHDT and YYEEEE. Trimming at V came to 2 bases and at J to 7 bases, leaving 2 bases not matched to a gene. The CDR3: CASSFSGFGELFF. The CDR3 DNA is TGTGCCAGCAGCTTTAGCGGGTTCGGGGAGCTGTTTTTT.